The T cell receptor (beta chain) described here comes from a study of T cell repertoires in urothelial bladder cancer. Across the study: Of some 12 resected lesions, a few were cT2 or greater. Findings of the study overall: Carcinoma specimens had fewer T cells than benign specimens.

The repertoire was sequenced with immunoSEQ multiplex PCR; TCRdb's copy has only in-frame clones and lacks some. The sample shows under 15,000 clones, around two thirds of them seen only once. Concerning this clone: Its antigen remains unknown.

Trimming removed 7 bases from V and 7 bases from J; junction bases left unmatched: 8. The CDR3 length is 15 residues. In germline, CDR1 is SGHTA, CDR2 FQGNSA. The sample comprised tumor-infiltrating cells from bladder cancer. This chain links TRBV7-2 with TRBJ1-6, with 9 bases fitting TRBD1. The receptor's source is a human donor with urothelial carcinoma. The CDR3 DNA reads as TGTGCCAGCACCAACAGGGGGCTCGGGAATTCACCCCTCCACTTT. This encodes CASTNRGLGNSPLHF.